Listed here are 25 T cell receptor beta chains from one sample, sequenced in a study of blood T cells in healthy people across ages. Alongside a J-beta primer mix, a sample-barcoded 5' primer served in a second PCR lasting roughly 7 to 11 cycles. TCRdb analysed the 5' RACE reads with MiXCR anew, one entry per CDR3 protein. Altogether about 1.1 million distinct CDR3 sequences are present, roughly two fifths being singletons, with the ten largest covering about an eighth. The sequenced sample consisted of blood. Source of these receptors: a man younger than 30 in good health.

The chain recombines TRBV2 with TRBJ2-2; 7 bases agree with TRBD1. Unmatched junction bases numbered 6, after V lost 11 bases and J lost 6 bases. The germline CDR1 and CDR2 sequences are SNHLY and FYNNEI. The CDR3 consists of 12 residues. The DNA of the CDR3 is TGTGCCCGACAGGGATTGGCCGGGGAGCTGTTTTTT. Amino acids: CARQGLAGELFF.

As to this clonotype: Germline and junction disagree at one end, which may indicate a read error. The chain uses TRBV12-3 or TRBV12-4 and TRBJ1-2, with D tentatively TRBD1 (6 bases). The CDR3 runs 15 residues. The chain's CDR3 is CASTLGGLSNYGYTF. The CDR3 DNA is TGTGCCAGCACTTTAGGGGGACTGAGTAACTATGGCTACACCTTC.

This clonotype appeared a single time. The V call is TRBV7-2, the J call TRBJ2-7, with D possibly TRBD1 on 5 matching bases. V lost 5 bases and J 3 bases, leaving 11 bases between the germline ends. The CDR3 runs 13 residues. Germline CDR1 SGHTA, CDR2 FQGNSA. The CDR3 DNA reads as TGTGCCAGCAGCGCCCAAACAGGCTACGAGCAGTACTTC. Protein: CASSAQTGYEQYF.

This clonotype was counted a few times. The CDR3 region is CASSEGQGPREQYF. In DNA, the CDR3 is TGTGCCAGCAGTGAAGGGCAGGGACCCCGCGAGCAGTACTTC. V and J are TRBV2 and TRBJ2-5; D possibly matches TRBD1 or TRBD2 (5 bases each). The better agreement between TRBJ2-7 and the DNA end casts doubt on the J call. The CDR3 loop spans 14 amino acids. Germline V gene lookup returns CDR1 SNHLY and CDR2 FYNNEI.

This chain uses TRBV12-3 or TRBV12-4 with TRBJ1-2, with a weak D call TRBD1 (5 bases). Trimming cost V 1 base and J 2 bases, with 11 bases left between them. The CDR3 has 15 residues. CDR3 region: CASSLGAGMNYGYTF. In DNA form, the CDR3 reads TGTGCCAGCAGTTTAGGGGCAGGGATGAACTATGGCTACACCTTC.

The chain recombines TRBV20-1 with TRBJ1-1, with 8 bases fitting TRBD1. Looked up from germline, CDR1 is DFQATT and CDR2 is SNEGSKA (reference sequence). The CDR3 consists of 15 residues. V shed 1 base, J shed 1 base, and the junction held 5 bases outside the gene matches. CDR3 sequence reads: CSARVGGTGNTEAFF. CDR3 bases: TGCAGTGCTAGAGTCGGGGGGACAGGGAACACTGAAGCTTTCTTT.

The chain links TRBV27 to TRBJ1-5; TRBD1 matches at 9 bases. The CDR3 loop spans 13 amino acids. The germline gives CDR1 MNHEY, CDR2 SMNVEV (reference sequence). The V gene end was trimmed by 8 bases and the J gene end by 6 bases; junction bases not matched to a gene: 5. The CDR3 loop is CASGGQGSQPQHF. Written as DNA, the CDR3 is TGTGCCAGCGGGGGACAGGGAAGTCAGCCCCAGCATTTT.

This clonotype was seen a handful of times. This chain joins TRBV20-1 and TRBJ2-1, with D unresolved. The CDR3 has 10 amino acids. The V end lost 6 bases, the J end lost 8 bases, and 8 bases lay between the germline ends. Germline V gene lookup returns CDR1 DFQATT and CDR2 SNEGSKA (reference sequence). The DNA of the CDR3 is TGCAGTGCCAGGAAGGATGAGCAGTTCTTC. Residues: CSARKDEQFF.

V gene TRBV9 combines with J gene TRBJ2-3, with D possibly matching TRBD2 (6 bases). V lost 3 bases, J lost 2 bases, and 16 bases lay in between. Germline lookup yields CDR1 SGDLS and CDR2 YYNGEE. This CDR3 region has 16 residues. The CDR3 here is CASSGENGGVTDTQYF. The DNA for the CDR3 is TGTGCCAGCAGCGGCGAGAACGGAGGGGTCACAGATACGCAGTATTTT.

The J gene is TRBJ2-2, the V gene TRBV5-6; D might be TRBD1 or TRBD2, each matching 6 bases. The CDR3 is 18 residues long. Germline V gives CDR1 SGHDT, CDR2 YYEEEE. V was cut by 0 bases and J by 0 bases, with 15 bases left in between. The CDR3 reads CASSLGRGGGANTGELFF. The CDR3 nucleotides are TGTGCCAGCAGCTTGGGTCGTGGGGGCGGGGCGAACACCGGGGAGCTGTTTTTT.

J is TRBJ2-2 and V is TRBV2, with D perhaps TRBD1 (6 bases). V was shortened by 1 base and J by 6 bases, with 24 bases between the two germline ends. Germline assignment: CDR1 SNHLY and CDR2 FYNNEI. CDR3 length equals 19 residues. CDR3 sequence (DNA): TGTGCCAGCAGTGAAGAACATGTCAGGGGATGGGATTCGGCCGGGGAGCTGTTTTTT. It specifies CASSEEHVRGWDSAGELFF.

The rearrangement joins TRBV27 to TRBJ2-3; 8 bases are a match to TRBD1. The CDR3 contains 18 residues. Losses at the gene ends were 5 bases for V and 7 bases for J; bases not matched to a gene: 20. Germline V lookup: CDR1 MNHEY, CDR2 SMNVEV (reference sequence). The CDR3 here is CASSAHPGGAQSRNTQYF. CDR3 nucleotide sequence: TGTGCCAGCAGTGCCCACCCAGGGGGCGCTCAAAGTCGGAATACGCAGTATTTT.

The V and J genes are TRBV5-1 and TRBJ2-1; tentatively, D is TRBD2 (6 bases). This CDR3 is 15 amino acids long. Germline CDR1 is SGHRS and CDR2 is YFSETQ. Trimming removed 0 bases from V and 3 bases from J, with 10 bases in between. The CDR3 bases are TGCGCCAGCAGCTTGGCCGTGGACTACTACAATGAGCAGTTCTTC. Encoded protein: CASSLAVDYYNEQFF.

The chain uses TRBV12-3 or TRBV12-4 and TRBJ1-6; tentative D call: TRBD1 (6 bases). V was trimmed by 3 bases and J by 8 bases, leaving 20 bases between them. CDR3 length equals 17 residues. In DNA form, the CDR3 reads TGTGCCAGCAGTTTTAGAATTGGGACAACCCTGGATTCACCCCTCCACTTT. Translated, it gives CASSFRIGTTLDSPLHF.

Comments on this clonotype: A junction boundary mismatches the germline segment, possibly from a read error. The chain combines TRBV4-3 with TRBJ2-4, with TRBD2 matching over 8 bases. The DNA end is a closer match to TRBJ2-7, so the J assignment may be wrong. From germline, CDR1 is LGHNA and CDR2 YSLEER. The CDR3 spans 15 residues. CDR3 sequence reads: CAGSQESGGTYEQYF. The CDR3 nucleotides are TGCGCCGGCAGCCAGGAAAGCGGGGGTACCTACGAGCAGTACTTC.

V gene TRBV12-3 or TRBV12-4 combines with J gene TRBJ1-4; 12 bases line up with TRBD1. V lost 5 bases to trimming and J lost 4 bases; unmatched junction nucleotides: 11. This CDR3 is built from 18 residues. CDR3 residues: CASSPGGTGGSVNEKLFF. The CDR3 DNA reads as TGTGCCAGCAGTCCCGGGGGGACAGGGGGCTCGGTTAATGAAAAACTGTTTTTT.

Many counts were recorded for this clonotype. V usage is TRBV20-1 and J usage is TRBJ1-1, with 10 bases aligning to TRBD1. The CDR3 has 13 residues. Trimming cost V 1 base and J 5 bases; bases outside gene matches: 1. Germline loops: CDR1 DFQATT, CDR2 SNEGSKA (reference sequence). The CDR3 bases are TGCAGTGCTAGAGGGGGACAGGGGACTGAAGCTTTCTTT. Residues: CSARGGQGTEAFF.

CDR3 nucleotides: TGCGCCAGCAGCGAGGTTTGGGGTTGGGATAACACAGATACGCAGTATTTT. It yields the protein CASSEVWGWDNTDTQYF. The chain is built from TRBV4-1 and TRBJ2-3; D gene ambiguous. CDR1 MGHRA and CDR2 YSYEKL come from the germline V gene. Trimming removed 5 bases from V and 2 bases from J, with 20 bases in between. The CDR3 length is 17 residues.

CDR3 sequence: CASSLRRGYGGYTF. The CDR3 bases are TGTGCCAGCAGTCTCCGCAGGGGGTACGGAGGCTACACCTTC. V and J are TRBV12-3 or TRBV12-4 and TRBJ1-2; 7 bases agree with TRBD1. V lost 5 bases and J lost 8; bases outside the gene matches: 11. This CDR3 has 14 amino acids.

In its sample, this clonotype was seen a few times. The chain employs TRBV7-3 and TRBJ1-1; D possibly corresponds to TRBD1 (6 bases). This CDR3 comprises 14 residues. The ends were cut back, 5 bases at V and 3 bases at J, with 13 bases in the middle. The germline V gene encodes CDR1 SGHTA and CDR2 FQGTGA. The CDR3: CASSPGQMDTEAFF. CDR3 sequence (DNA): TGTGCCAGCAGCCCTGGACAGATGGACACTGAAGCTTTCTTT.

Concerning this clonotype: At one of its ends the junction is not consistent with the germline gene, which may arise from a read error. J is TRBJ1-1 and V is TRBV7-2; the D gene is possibly TRBD1 (5 bases). This CDR3 has 13 residues. The germline V gene encodes CDR1 SGHTA and CDR2 FQGNSA. CDR3 sequence (DNA): TGTGCCGGCAGCGTTCGGGGGAGCACTGAAGCTTTCTTT. This codes for CAGSVRGSTEAFF.

This clonotype was found a few times. The V and J genes are TRBV29-1 and TRBJ2-5; TRBD1 or TRBD2 may be the D gene (7 bases each). Germline V lookup: CDR1 SQVTM, CDR2 ANQGSEA. Trimming left V 6 bases short and J 4 bases short, with 24 bases between. CDR3 length: 16 amino acids. CDR3 bases: TGCAGCGTCGGACCTATCCAGGGGGGGTCCGGAGAGACCCAGTACTTC. It encodes CSVGPIQGGSGETQYF.

The gene calls are TRBV9 and TRBJ2-1; 9 nucleotides match TRBD2. The CDR3 spans 15 residues. CDR1 and CDR2 from the germline V gene are SGDLS and YYNGEE. V lost 2 bases, J lost 4 bases, and 4 bases stayed unmatched. The CDR3, as DNA: TGTGCCAGCAGCGTTTCTAGCGGGGAGTACAATGAGCAGTTCTTC. Amino acids: CASSVSSGEYNEQFF.

The chain has TRBV5-6 and TRBJ2-5, with D maybe TRBD1 (6 bases). Germline V gives CDR1 SGHDT, CDR2 YYEEEE. V was clipped by 3 bases and J by 0 bases, with 18 bases between them. CDR3 length equals 17 residues. The CDR3 spells CASSSQRDTLYQETQYF. CDR3 DNA: TGTGCCAGCAGCTCTCAACGGGACACCCTTTACCAAGAGACCCAGTACTTC.

The table lists this clonotype with a few counts. Germline and junction disagree at one end, which may indicate a read error. The rearrangement joins TRBV6-2 or TRBV6-3 to TRBJ2-1, with 7 bases that match TRBD2. Germline CDR1 is MNHEY and CDR2 is SVGEGT. The CDR3 length is 13 residues. Here the CDR3 DNA reads TGTGCCGGCAGTGATCCGGGGGGCAATGAGCAGTTCTTC. Protein product: CAGSDPGGNEQFF.